A selection of T cell receptor beta chains follows, all from one sample in a study of human T cells and chemical hapten exposure. Using its own MiXCR run on the RACE reads, TCRdb lists one record per CDR3 protein. The sample lists approximately 260,000 distinct CDR3 sequences, around 7.3% occurring once. The material was whole blood, obtained in connection with sensitization to the hapten diphenylcyclopropenone (DPC). Source of these receptors: a man aged 18 to 30 with alopecia areata. Some clones in this sample may be carry-over from other donors' samples. Each CDR3 is given with its conserved first and last residue. Fields, in order: V gene, J gene, CDR3 length, D gene, clone size, CDR3 DNA, CDR3 protein. A D gene is named only where the DNA matches it firmly. The size field is filled for only some rows; it gives once, few, many or a size class.

TRBV5-5,TRBJ1-3,15,NA,NA,TGTGCCAGCAGCTTGGAGGGAGGATCTGGAAACACCATATATTTT,CASSLEGGSGNTIYF
TRBV20-1,TRBJ1-5,14,TRBD1,NA,TGCAGTGCCACCGGGACAGGGGGTAATCAGCCCCAGCATTTT,CSATGTGGNQPQHF
TRBV20-1,TRBJ2-4,11,NA,few,TGCAGTGCTAGACACGCTGACATTCAGTACTTC,CSARHADIQYF
TRBV5-1,TRBJ2-5,15,NA,NA,TGCGCCAGCAGCTTGGGCGGCGGCAATAGCGAGACCCAGTACTTC,CASSLGGGNSETQYF
TRBV12-3/TRBV12-4,TRBJ2-3,13,NA,few,TGTGCCAGCAGGGGACCCAGGGCAGATACGCAGTATTTT,CASRGPRADTQYF
TRBV5-4,TRBJ1-1,14,NA,few,TGTGCCAGCAGCTTGGCCGGCATTTACACTGAAGCTTTCTTT,CASSLAGIYTEAFF
TRBV2,TRBJ2-3,14,NA,many,TGTGCCAGCAGCCTACAGGGTAGCACAGATACGCAGTATTTT,CASSLQGSTDTQYF
TRBV5-5,TRBJ2-4,13,NA,few,TGTGCCAGCAGCATCGCAGACACAGGTGTCCAGTACTTC,CASSIADTGVQYF
TRBV6-5,TRBJ1-2,17,TRBD1,NA,TGTGCCAGCAGCCCGCTCGGCGCGGACAGGACTAACTATGGCTACACCTTC,CASSPLGADRTNYGYTF
TRBV12-3/TRBV12-4,TRBJ2-3,16,TRBD2,NA,TGTGCCAGCCAAAACGGGGGGTTCACTAGCACAGATACGCAGTATTTT,CASQNGGFTSTDTQYF
TRBV6-6,TRBJ1-1,12,NA,NA,TGTGCCAGCAGTAGATGGACGGAGGAAGCTTTCTTT,CASSRWTEEAFF
TRBV12-3/TRBV12-4,TRBJ1-2,13,NA,NA,TGTGCCAGCAGTACCGGAGTGTACTATGGCTTCACCTTC,CASSTGVYYGFTF
TRBV10-3,TRBJ2-7,14,TRBD2,few,TGTGCCATCAGTGGGGGAGGGATGGCCTACGAGCAGTACTTC,CAISGGGMAYEQYF